These 28 T cell receptor beta chains were all obtained from the same sample, sequenced in a study of cytotoxic CD8 clonotypes in ibrutinib-treated CLL. Profiled with immunoSEQ multiplex PCR; TCRdb holds only in-frame clones, not every one. The table lists 300,000 to 350,000 clones, around four fifths of them singletons. Sequenced here: PBMCs, sampled before ibrutinib treatment. The receptors shown here come from a human donor with chronic lymphocytic leukemia.

The chain is built from TRBV7-6 and TRBJ2-1, with TRBD1 matching 9 bases. V was clipped by 4 bases and J by 3 bases; unmatched bases: 1. This CDR3 comprises 14 residues. Germline V gene data show CDR1 as SGHVS and CDR2 as FNYEAQ. The chain's CDR3 is CASSSGQGYNEQFF. CDR3 bases: TGTGCCAGCAGCTCGGGACAGGGCTACAATGAGCAGTTCTTC.

The chain combines TRBV19 with TRBJ1-5; 7 nucleotides match TRBD1. The V gene end was trimmed by 5 bases and the J gene end by 0 bases; junction bases not matched to a gene: 4. This CDR3 is 15 amino acids long. Germline V gene lookup returns CDR1 LNHDA and CDR2 SQIVND (reference sequence). CDR3 loop: CASSYTGVSNQPQHF. The DNA for the CDR3 is TGTGCCAGTAGTTATACAGGGGTTAGCAATCAGCCCCAGCATTTT. The entire variable domain, with the rest obtained from reference TRBV19 and TRBJ1-5, is as follows: DGGITQSPKYLFRKEGQNVTLSCEQNLNHDAMYWYRQDPGQGLRLIYYSQIVNDFQKGDIAEGYSVSREKKESFPLTVTSAQKNPTAFYLCASSYTGVSNQPQHFGDGTRLSIL.

This chain links TRBV15 with TRBJ2-5, with 7 bases matching TRBD2. This CDR3 spans 18 amino acids. The germline V gene encodes CDR1 LNHNV and CDR2 YYDKDF (reference sequence). Losses at the gene ends were 1 base for V and 2 bases for J; bases not matched to a gene: 13. The CDR3 DNA reads as TGTGCCACCAGCAGAGTATCCCAGCGGGAACGATGGCAAGAGACCCAGTACTTC. It translates to CATSRVSQRERWQETQYF.

This chain uses TRBV18 with TRBJ2-3, with D hard to call. The germline gives CDR1 KGHSH, CDR2 LQKENI. This CDR3 is built from 13 residues. Trimming cost V 3 bases and J 3 bases, with 7 bases left between them. CDR3 nucleotides: TGTGCCAGCTCACCGTCCCCTACAGATACGCAGTATTTT. Its translation: CASSPSPTDTQYF.

The V call is TRBV4-2, the J call TRBJ2-7; tentatively, D is TRBD2 (5 bases). The CDR3 consists of 15 residues. In germline, CDR1 is LGHNA, CDR2 YNFKEQ. V lost 4 bases to trimming and J lost 0 bases, with 13 bases between them. The CDR3 DNA reads TGTGCCAGCAGCCTTCTAGCCGGACTCTCCTACGAGCAGTACTTC. Protein: CASSLLAGLSYEQYF.

This clone was seen a few times. This chain links TRBV11-3 with TRBJ2-3, with 10 positions matching TRBD2. This CDR3 has 16 amino acids. Germline V gene sequence: CDR1 SGHNT, CDR2 YENEEA. Germline trimming cut 5 bases from V and 0 bases from J; bases unmatched to any gene: 5. The CDR3 sequence: CASSQGLAASTDTQYF. For the CDR3, the DNA is TGTGCCAGCAGCCAAGGACTAGCGGCAAGCACAGATACGCAGTATTTT.

The table lists this clone with a few counts. In the same sample, other DNA sequences code for this CDR3. The J gene is TRBJ2-7, the V gene TRBV28; 11 positions match TRBD2. Germline-derived CDR1 and CDR2 are MDHEN and SYDVKM. CDR3 length: 15 residues. Trimming cost V 6 bases and J 2 bases; bases outside gene matches: 6. The CDR3 DNA sequence: TGTGCCAGCAGCCTAGGGACTAGCGGAACCTACGAGCAGTACTTC. Its protein product is CASSLGTSGTYEQYF.

This clone appeared a single time. The chain joins TRBV15 to TRBJ1-5; D not resolved. Germline CDR1 LNHNV, CDR2 YYDKDF (reference sequence). There are 15 residues in the CDR3. V was clipped by 0 bases and J by 0 bases, with 6 bases between them. The CDR3 reads CATSRDWNSNQPQHF. The DNA of the CDR3 is TGTGCCACCAGCAGAGATTGGAATAGCAATCAGCCCCAGCATTTT.

The J gene is TRBJ2-3, the V gene TRBV5-4; D is uncertain. This CDR3 has 14 amino acids. Germline CDR1 and CDR2: SGHNT and YYREEE (reference sequence). V was cut by 7 bases and J by 0 bases, with 12 bases left in between. The CDR3 DNA is TGTGCCAGCGGATTCAGGATAAGCACAGATACGCAGTATTTT. Protein product: CASGFRISTDTQYF.

This clone was detected a few times. The V gene is TRBV9, the J gene TRBJ1-2, with 9 bases aligning to TRBD1. The CDR3 is 16 amino acids. Trimming removed 4 bases from V and 8 bases from J; junction bases left unmatched: 15. CDR1 is SGDLS, CDR2 YYNGEE, per germline. CDR3 DNA sequence: TGTGCCAGCAGCTCCACGTGGGGGGACAGGGAAAGCGGCTACACCTTC. Amino acids: CASSSTWGDRESGYTF.

This clone was detected only once. The CDR3 region has the DNA TGTGCCAGTAGTATAGATCCGGGGGCGTACGAGCAGTACTTC. Its protein is CASSIDPGAYEQYF. The V and J genes are TRBV19 and TRBJ2-7; D may correspond to TRBD1 or TRBD2 (6 bases each). This CDR3 contains 14 residues. Looked up from germline, CDR1 is LNHDA and CDR2 is SQIVND (reference sequence). The V gene lost 0 bases and the J gene lost 4 bases, with 10 bases spanning the gap.

The chain uses TRBV2 and TRBJ2-1; possibly TRBD2 for D (5 bases). This CDR3 spans 15 amino acids. CDR1 is SNHLY and CDR2 is FYNNEI in the germline V gene. V lost 3 bases and J lost 8, with 17 bases in between. This CDR3 reads CASSEAGRLWDEQFF. DNA for the CDR3: TGTGCCAGCAGTGAGGCGGGCAGACTCTGGGATGAGCAGTTCTTC.

This chain connects TRBV7-6 to TRBJ2-7, with 10 bases fitting TRBD1. CDR1 and CDR2 (germline): SGHVS, FNYEAQ. This CDR3 has 14 amino acids. Trimming took 3 bases from V and 3 from J; bases not matched to a gene: 2. The CDR3 DNA reads as TGTGCCAGCAGCTTTGGGACAGGGGACTACGAGCAGTACTTC. Translation: CASSFGTGDYEQYF.

The V and J genes are TRBV9 and TRBJ1-2; tentative D call: TRBD1 (5 bases). The CDR3 is 15 residues long. V was cut by 4 bases and J by 8 bases, with 21 bases left in between. Germline V lookup: CDR1 SGDLS, CDR2 YYNGEE. The CDR3 protein is CASSILGTALGGYTF. CDR3 nucleotide sequence: TGTGCCAGCAGCATCCTAGGGACCGCCTTAGGGGGCTACACCTTC.

The chain recombines TRBV27 with TRBJ2-3; D perhaps matches TRBD1 (6 bases). The CDR3 spans 13 residues. Germline V CDR1 and CDR2: MNHEY, SMNVEV (reference sequence). V lost 8 bases and J 2 bases, leaving 11 bases between the germline ends. The CDR3 coding sequence is TGTGCCAGCCAACAGGGATACACAGATACGCAGTATTTT. Residues: CASQQGYTDTQYF.

The chain carries TRBV27 and TRBJ2-7; D possibly corresponds to TRBD2 (6 bases). This CDR3 has 13 residues. CDR1 is MNHEY, CDR2 SMNVEV, per germline (reference sequence). The V end lost 5 bases, the J end lost 0 bases, and 8 bases lay between the germline ends. In DNA, the CDR3 is TGTGCCAGCAGTGGGCGGGACTCCTACGAGCAGTACTTC. It encodes CASSGRDSYEQYF.

This clone was seen a few times. The junction differs from germline at one of its ends, possibly a read error. The chain recombines TRBV19 with TRBJ2-1, with TRBD2 as a possible D gene (5 bases). The CDR3 length is 9 residues. The germline CDR1 and CDR2 sequences are LNHDA and SQIVND (reference sequence). CDR3 in amino acids: CASTRTEVF. The CDR3 DNA reads as TGTGCCAGTACCCGGACGGAGGTCTTC.

This clone was recorded once. The chain recombines TRBV5-6 with TRBJ2-7; TRBD1 matches 9 bases. Trimming cost V 4 bases and J 3 bases; bases outside gene matches: 11. In germline, CDR1 is SGHDT, CDR2 YYEEEE. This CDR3 region has 16 residues. CDR3 DNA sequence: TGTGCCAGCAGCCGGACCCCCGGGACAGGGTACTACGAGCAGTACTTC. Encoded protein: CASSRTPGTGYYEQYF.

The genes are TRBV10-2 and TRBJ1-2; 7 nucleotides line up with TRBD1. Germline loops: CDR1 WSHSY, CDR2 SAAADI. CDR3 length: 14 amino acids. J gave up 2 bases and V 3 bases, and 3 bases lay outside the gene matches. The CDR3 coding sequence is TGCGCCAGCAGTGAACTCAGGGGGAACTATGGCTACACCTTC. It encodes CASSELRGNYGYTF.

V usage is TRBV11-2 and J usage is TRBJ1-5; the D is unclear. This CDR3 contains 14 residues. Trimming removed 4 bases at V and 7 bases at J, with 14 bases between. Germline-derived CDR1 and CDR2 are SGHAT and FQNNGV. The CDR3 here is CASSSFPGLQPQHF. DNA of the CDR3: TGTGCCAGCAGCTCCTTTCCTGGCCTGCAGCCCCAGCATTTT.

V gene TRBV7-9 combines with J gene TRBJ2-1; the match to TRBD2 covers 11 bases. The CDR3 is 14 amino acids. Per germline, CDR1 SEHNR and CDR2 FQNEAQ (reference sequence). After removal of 10 bases from V and 8 bases from J, the junction contained 10 bases not matched to a gene. The CDR3: CATQLTSGMDEQFF. The CDR3 region has the DNA TGTGCCACCCAACTGACTAGCGGGATGGATGAGCAGTTCTTC. The whole variable domain, filled in from reference TRBV7-9 and TRBJ2-1, reads DTGVSQNPRHKITKRGQNVTFRCDPISEHNRLYWYRQTLGQGPEFLTYFQNEAQLEKSRLLSDRFSAERPKGSFSTLEIQRTEQGDSAMYLCATQLTSGMDEQFFGPGTRLTVL.

The CDR3 spells CASSLVLAGAGDTQYF. The CDR3 coding sequence is TGTGCCAGCAGCTTAGTCCTAGCGGGAGCGGGAGATACGCAGTATTTT. The chain employs TRBV7-6 and TRBJ2-3, with 10 bases matching TRBD2. The V segment lost 1 base and the J segment 5 bases; nucleotides outside the gene matches: 6. Germline loops: CDR1 SGHVS, CDR2 FNYEAQ. The CDR3 spans 16 residues.

This rearrangement joins TRBV7-8 to TRBJ1-1, with D unclear. In germline, CDR1 is SGHVS, CDR2 FQNEAQ. The CDR3 runs to 14 residues. Trimming took off 1 base at V and 1 base at J, with 7 bases between the two ends. This CDR3 reads CASSLDRTNTEAFF. DNA of the CDR3: TGTGCCAGCAGCTTAGACCGGACGAACACTGAAGCTTTCTTT.

Only a few counts were recorded for this clone. The junction shows a germline mismatch at one end, possibly a read error. The rearrangement links TRBV7-7 to TRBJ2-7, with TRBD2 identical over 8 bases. Germline values: CDR1 SSHAT, CDR2 FNYEAQ (reference sequence). This CDR3 spans 14 amino acids. The CDR3 bases are TGTGCTAGCAGCCCTACTAGCGGAATATACGAGCAGTACTTC. It is translated as CASSPTSGIYEQYF.

The V call is TRBV5-8, the J call TRBJ2-3; 14 nucleotides agree with TRBD2. The CDR3 sequence is 16 residues long. The V and J ends lost 4 bases and 5 bases, in that order; junction bases with no gene match: 6. In germline, CDR1 is SGHTS, CDR2 YDEGEE. Written as DNA, the CDR3 is TGTGCCAGCAGCGGGGGACTAGCGGGAGTTTTAGATACGCAGTATTTT. This sequence encodes CASSGGLAGVLDTQYF.

The chain has TRBV27 and TRBJ2-7; D might be TRBD1 (5 bases). CDR3 length equals 14 residues. The germline V gene has CDR1 MNHEY and CDR2 SMNVEV (reference sequence). V was cut by 3 bases and J by 0 bases, with 9 bases left in between. CDR3 residues: CASSLGPISYEQYF. The CDR3 bases are TGTGCCAGCAGTTTGGGGCCGATCTCCTACGAGCAGTACTTC.

The chain recombines TRBV11-2 with TRBJ1-2; 7 bases align to TRBD1. The CDR3 runs to 15 residues. V lost 4 bases, J lost 2 bases, and 7 bases stayed unmatched. Germline V CDR1 and CDR2: SGHAT, FQNNGV. CDR3 sequence (DNA): TGTGCCAGCAGCTATCCACAGGGGCGGAACTATGGCTACACCTTC. Translating gives CASSYPQGRNYGYTF.

The CDR3 spells CASSSGLAISNEQFF. Written as DNA, the CDR3 is TGTGCCAGCAGCTCGGGACTAGCGATAAGCAATGAGCAGTTCTTC. The chain combines TRBV7-9 with TRBJ2-1; 10 bases are a match to TRBD2. Trimming at V came to 4 bases and at J to 6 bases, leaving 6 bases not matched to a gene. CDR3 length: 15 amino acids. Germline V lookup: CDR1 SEHNR, CDR2 FQNEAQ (reference sequence).